This TCR beta chain was profiled in a study of T cells expressing NK-cell markers. Study details: Sequencing of TCR beta repertoires drew on sorted CD3+CD56+NKG2C+, CD3+CD56+NKG2C- and CD3+CD56-NKG2C+ T cells. Study conclusions and caveats: In several donors, dominant clonotypes made up roughly 25-60.1% of CD3+CD56-NKG2C+ cells.

Notes on this clonotype: Its specificity is unknown.

Looked up from germline, CDR1 is SGHRS and CDR2 is YFSETQ. The CDR3 length is 16 residues. TCRdb re-called the 5' RACE reads; one entry per CDR3 protein, DNA not given. Across about 160,000 distinct CDR3 sequences, the top ten clones capture roughly a fifth of the sample. This TCR was sampled from a man between 18 and 69 years old in good health. What was sequenced was blood T cells: a sorted CD56 or NKG2C T cell subset, CD4+ or CD8+ T cells, or bulk PBMC T cells (not recorded which). V is TRBV5-1 and J is TRBJ2-5; TCRdb outputs TRBD1, but without DNA this stays unchecked. CDR3 protein: CASKANPTGQQETQYF.